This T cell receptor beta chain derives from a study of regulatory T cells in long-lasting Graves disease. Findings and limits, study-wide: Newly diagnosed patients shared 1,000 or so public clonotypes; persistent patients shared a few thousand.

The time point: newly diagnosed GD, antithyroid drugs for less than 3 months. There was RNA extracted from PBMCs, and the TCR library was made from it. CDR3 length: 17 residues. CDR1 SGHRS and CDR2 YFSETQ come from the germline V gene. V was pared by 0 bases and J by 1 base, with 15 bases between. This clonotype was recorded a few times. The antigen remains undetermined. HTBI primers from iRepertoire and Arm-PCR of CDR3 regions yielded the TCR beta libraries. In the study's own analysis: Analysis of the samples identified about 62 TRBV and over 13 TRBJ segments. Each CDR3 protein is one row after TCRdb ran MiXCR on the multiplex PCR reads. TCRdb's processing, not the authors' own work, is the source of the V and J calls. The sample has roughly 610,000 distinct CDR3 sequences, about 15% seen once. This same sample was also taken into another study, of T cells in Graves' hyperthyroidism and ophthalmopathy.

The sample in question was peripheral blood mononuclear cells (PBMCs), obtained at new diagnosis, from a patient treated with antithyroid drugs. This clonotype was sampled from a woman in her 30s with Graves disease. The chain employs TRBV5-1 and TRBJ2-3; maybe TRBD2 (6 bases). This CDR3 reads CASSLALGTSGTDTQYF. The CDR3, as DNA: TGCGCCAGCAGCTTGGCCCTAGGGACTTCCGGCACAGATACGCAGTATTTT.